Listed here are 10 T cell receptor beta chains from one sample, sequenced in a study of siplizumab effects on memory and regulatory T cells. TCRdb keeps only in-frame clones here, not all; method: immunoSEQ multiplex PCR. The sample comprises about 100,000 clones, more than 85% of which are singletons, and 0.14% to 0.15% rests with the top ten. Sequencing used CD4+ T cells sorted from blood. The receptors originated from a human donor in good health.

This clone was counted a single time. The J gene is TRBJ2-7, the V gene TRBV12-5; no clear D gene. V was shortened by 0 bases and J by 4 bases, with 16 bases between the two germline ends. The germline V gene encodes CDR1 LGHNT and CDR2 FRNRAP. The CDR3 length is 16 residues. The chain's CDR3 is CASGLVLTTENYEQYF. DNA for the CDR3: TGTGCTAGTGGTTTGGTCCTGACCACAGAGAATTACGAGCAGTACTTC.

The chain's CDR3 is CASGRGLVELSANVLTF. The CDR3 bases are TGTGCTAGTGGCCGAGGACTAGTTGAATTGAGCGCCAACGTCCTGACTTTC. The gene calls are TRBV12-5 and TRBJ2-6; TRBD2 matches at 7 bases. The CDR3 covers 17 residues. Germline assignment: CDR1 LGHNT and CDR2 FRNRAP. J was trimmed by 7 bases and V by 6 bases; bases with no gene match: 15.

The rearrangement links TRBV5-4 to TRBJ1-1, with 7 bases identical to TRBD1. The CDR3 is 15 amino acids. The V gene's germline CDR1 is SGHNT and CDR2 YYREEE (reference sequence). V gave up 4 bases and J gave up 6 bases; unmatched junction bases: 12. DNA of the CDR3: TGTGCCAGCAGCCGGGAAACAGGGGTTGACGCTGAAGCTTTCTTT. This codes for CASSRETGVDAEAFF.

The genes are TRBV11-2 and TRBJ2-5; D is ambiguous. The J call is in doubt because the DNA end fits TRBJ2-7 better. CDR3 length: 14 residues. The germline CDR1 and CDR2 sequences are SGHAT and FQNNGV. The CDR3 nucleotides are TGTGCCAGCAGCTTAGATCGGGCGAGCCACGAGCAGTACTTC. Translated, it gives CASSLDRASHEQYF.

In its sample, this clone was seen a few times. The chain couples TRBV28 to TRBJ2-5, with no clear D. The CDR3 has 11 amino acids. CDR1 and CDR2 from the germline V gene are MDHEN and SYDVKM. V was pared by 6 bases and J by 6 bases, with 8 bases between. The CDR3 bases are TGTGCCAGCAGCTTGAGGAAGACCCAGTACTTC. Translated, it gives CASSLRKTQYF.

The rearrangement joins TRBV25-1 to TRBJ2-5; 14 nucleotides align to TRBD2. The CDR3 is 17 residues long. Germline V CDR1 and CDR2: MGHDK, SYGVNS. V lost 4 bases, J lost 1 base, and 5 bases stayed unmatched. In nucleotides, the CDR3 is TGTGCCAGCAGTGGGCATGGACTAGCGGGGGGCCAAGAGACCCAGTACTTC. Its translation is CASSGHGLAGGQETQYF.

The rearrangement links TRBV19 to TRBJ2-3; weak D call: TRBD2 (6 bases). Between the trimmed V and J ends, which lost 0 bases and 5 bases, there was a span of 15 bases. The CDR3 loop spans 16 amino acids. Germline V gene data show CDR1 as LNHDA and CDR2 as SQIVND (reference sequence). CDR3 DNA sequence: TGTGCCAGTAGTATAGATCCCGGGGGTAGGGGAGATACGCAGTATTTT. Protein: CASSIDPGGRGDTQYF.

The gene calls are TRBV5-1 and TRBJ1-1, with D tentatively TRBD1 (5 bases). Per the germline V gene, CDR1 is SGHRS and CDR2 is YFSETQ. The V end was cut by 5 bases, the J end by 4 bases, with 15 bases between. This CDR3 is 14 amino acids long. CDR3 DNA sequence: TGCGCCAGCAGATCAGGAGGGGTATCCACTGAAGCTTTCTTT. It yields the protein CASRSGGVSTEAFF. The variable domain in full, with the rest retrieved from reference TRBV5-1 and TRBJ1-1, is KAGVTQTPRYLIKTRGQQVTLSCSPISGHRSVSWYQQTPGQGLQFLFEYFSETQRNKGNFPGRFSGRQFSNSRSEMNVSTLELGDSALYLCASRSGGVSTEAFFGQGTRLTVV.

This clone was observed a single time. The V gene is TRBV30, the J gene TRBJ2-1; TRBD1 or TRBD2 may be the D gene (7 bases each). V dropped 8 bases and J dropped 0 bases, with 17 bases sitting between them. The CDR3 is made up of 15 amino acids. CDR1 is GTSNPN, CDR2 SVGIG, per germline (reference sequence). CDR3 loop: CAAAGQLLSYNEQFF. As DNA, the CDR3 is TGTGCCGCAGCGGGACAGCTCCTCTCCTACAATGAGCAGTTCTTC.

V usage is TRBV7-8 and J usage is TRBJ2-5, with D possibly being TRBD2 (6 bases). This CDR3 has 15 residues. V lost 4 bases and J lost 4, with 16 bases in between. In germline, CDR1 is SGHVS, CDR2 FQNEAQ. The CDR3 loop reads CASSSPRDSGETQYF. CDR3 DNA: TGTGCCAGCAGCTCTCCCAGGGATAGCGGAGAGACCCAGTACTTC.